Sequencing of this T cell receptor beta chain was carried out in a study of brain T cells in children with intractable seizures. The method was immunoSEQ multiplex PCR; TCRdb's version includes in-frame clones alone and lacks a portion of them. In the table there are around 41,000 clones, 90% of which are singletons. The sequenced cases were selected for having the highest brain T cell transcript signatures. Turning to this clone: Its antigen is undetermined.

Findings and caveats of the study: Viral specificity was inferred only from CDR3 similarity; HCMV serostatus was unknown.

The ends were cut back, 4 bases at V and 3 bases at J, with 9 bases in the middle. Germline CDR1 SNHLY, CDR2 FYNNEI. The CDR3 loop spans 13 amino acids. The chain joins TRBV2 to TRBJ2-5, with D perhaps TRBD1 (6 bases). The sequencing used peripheral blood, collected at surgery. The sequence came from a girl aged 2 to 10 with tuberous sclerosis and intractable seizures. The CDR3 sequence: CASSGGREETQYF. CDR3 sequence (DNA): TGTGCCAGCAGTGGGGGGCGGGAAGAGACCCAGTACTTC.